This is a list of T cell receptor beta chains from one sample in a study of blood T cell repertoires in COVID-19. Repertoires were generated with immunoSEQ multiplex PCR, while TCRdb's copy carries only in-frame clones and drops some. The sample consists of about 230,000 clones, under 90% of them appearing once. Material for sequencing was PBMCs or T cells enriched from blood (not recorded which). Every receptor here comes from a man aged 55 to 70 who had recovered from COVID-19. CDR3s include the opening cysteine and the closing phenylalanine or tryptophan. A D gene is named only where the DNA matches it firmly. Clone size is stated in some rows and not others, as once, few, many or a class when expanded.

.	TRBV14	TRBJ1-2	.	CASSQGAAAVYGYTF	TGTGCCAGCAGCCAAGGGGCCGCAGCAGTCTATGGCTACACCTTC
.	TRBV30	TRBJ1-1	.	CAWTKGGGAEAFF	TGTGCCTGGACCAAGGGGGGGGGCGCTGAAGCTTTCTTT
.	TRBV27	TRBJ1-1	.	CASSSAWGIGMNTEAFF	TGTGCCAGCAGTTCGGCTTGGGGCATCGGAATGAACACTGAAGCTTTCTTT
.	TRBV11-2	TRBJ1-2	.	CASSSTGGGTNYGYTF	TGTGCCAGCAGCTCCACCGGGGGGGGGACCAACTATGGCTACACCTTC
TRBD1	TRBV14	TRBJ2-2	.	CASSQVTGYAGELFF	TGTGCCAGCAGCCAGGTGACAGGGTACGCCGGGGAGCTGTTTTTT
.	TRBV7-9	TRBJ1-2	.	CASTRAQAGYGYTF	TGTGCCAGCACCCGGGCACAGGCGGGATATGGCTACACCTTC
TRBD1	TRBV5-1	TRBJ1-6	.	CASSLDRGQSSPLHF	TGCGCCAGCAGCTTGGACAGGGGGCAGAGTTCACCCCTCCACTTT
.	TRBV5-6	TRBJ2-1	.	CASRWAPDSYNEQFF	TGTGCCAGCAGGTGGGCCCCCGACTCCTACAATGAGCAGTTCTTC
TRBD1	TRBV5-1	TRBJ1-2	.	CASSLEGGKPSYTF	TGCGCCAGCAGCTTGGAAGGGGGCAAGCCTAGCTACACCTTC
.	TRBV5-1	TRBJ1-1	.	CASQHQTGNMNTEAFF	TGCGCCAGTCAGCACCAGACGGGGAACATGAACACTGAAGCTTTCTTT
.	TRBV5-6	TRBJ2-5	.	CASSLSGAGETQYF	TGTGCCAGCAGCTTATCAGGGGCAGGAGAGACCCAGTACTTC
.	TRBV10-3	TRBJ1-3	.	CASNPLGATGNTIYF	TGTGCCTCCAACCCCCTAGGGGCAACTGGAAACACCATATATTTT
TRBD1	TRBV11-2	TRBJ1-2	.	CASSPGTGRGYTF	TGTGCCAGCAGCCCCGGGACAGGGCGCGGCTACACCTTC
TRBD1	TRBV7-9	TRBJ2-7	.	CASSSPGTGGFSYEQYF	TGTGCCAGCAGCTCACCTGGGACAGGGGGCTTCTCCTACGAGCAGTACTTC
TRBD1	TRBV19	TRBJ1-2	.	CASSMTGSRSGYTF	TGTGCCAGTAGTATGACAGGGAGCAGGAGTGGCTACACCTTC
.	TRBV5-1	TRBJ1-6	.	CASSPGGGGTPLHF	TGCGCCAGCAGCCCCGGGGGGGGTGGGACACCCCTCCACTTT
.	TRBV14	TRBJ2-2	.	CASSLLPTNTGELFF	TGTGCCAGCAGCCTACTCCCGACGAACACCGGGGAGCTGTTTTTT
.	TRBV7-2	TRBJ1-2	once	CASSLESGSNYGYTF	TGTGCCAGCAGCTTAGAATCGGGAAGTAACTATGGCTACACCTTC